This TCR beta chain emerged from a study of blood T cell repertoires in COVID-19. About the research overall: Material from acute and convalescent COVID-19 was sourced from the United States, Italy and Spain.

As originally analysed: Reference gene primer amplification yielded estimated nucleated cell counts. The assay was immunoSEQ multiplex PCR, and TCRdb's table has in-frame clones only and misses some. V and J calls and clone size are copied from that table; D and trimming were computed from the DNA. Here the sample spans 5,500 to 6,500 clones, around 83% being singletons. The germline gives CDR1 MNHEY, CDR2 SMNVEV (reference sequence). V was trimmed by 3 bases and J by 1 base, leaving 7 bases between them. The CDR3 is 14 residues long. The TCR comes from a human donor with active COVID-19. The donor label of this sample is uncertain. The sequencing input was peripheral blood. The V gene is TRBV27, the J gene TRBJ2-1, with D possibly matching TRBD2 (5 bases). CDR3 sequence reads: CASSLEDSYNEQFF. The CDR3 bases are TGTGCCAGCAGTTTGGAGGATTCCTACAATGAGCAGTTCTTC.